These T cell receptor beta chains were read from a single sample in a study of shared clonotypes between healthy human individuals. Clones were sequenced by immunoSEQ multiplex PCR, and TCRdb holds only the in-frame ones, with some missing. The sample shows almost 750,000 clones, just under 75% of them seen only once. The specimen sequenced was memory CD4+ T cells sorted from blood. The receptors shown here come from a woman aged 25 to 39 in good health. Each CDR3 is given with its conserved first and last residue. The order of the fields is J gene, V gene, clone size, D gene, CDR3 length, CDR3 DNA, CDR3 protein. A D gene is named only where the DNA matches it firmly. Clone size, where shown, is once, few, many, or a class for clones that have expanded.

>TRBJ2-3|TRBV29-1|few|TRBD2|13
TGCAGCGCCCTTAGCGGGGGGGGAGATACGCAGTATTTT
CSALSGGGDTQYF
>TRBJ2-1|TRBV30|.|.|13
TGTGCCTGGAGCCCCCTCCACACGGAGGAGCAGTTCTTC
CAWSPLHTEEQFF
>TRBJ2-7|TRBV27|many|.|15
TGTGCCAGCAGTTCGGTTTTAACGGGGTTCCACGAGCAGTACTTC
CASSSVLTGFHEQYF
>TRBJ2-1|TRBV27|.|.|15
TGTGCCAGCAGTTTAGCTAGTAATATTTACAATGAGCAGTTCTTC
CASSLASNIYNEQFF
>TRBJ1-4|TRBV11-2|few|.|15
TGTGCCAGCAGCTTAGTTGACAGCTTGGGTGAAAAACTGTTTTTT
CASSLVDSLGEKLFF
>TRBJ2-6|TRBV2|once|.|15
TGTGCCAGCGGGCGGTCTAGCTCTGGGGCCAACGTCCTGACTTTC
CASGRSSSGANVLTF
>TRBJ2-1|TRBV25-1|.|TRBD2|16
TGTGCCAGCAGTGTGTTCGGCGGGAGGGAATACAATGAGCAGTTCTTC
CASSVFGGREYNEQFF
>TRBJ2-5|TRBV27|.|TRBD2|16
TGTGCCAGCAGAATTACCAGCGGGAGCGGACAAGAGACCCAGTACTTC
CASRITSGSGQETQYF
>TRBJ1-4|TRBV28|.|TRBD1|17
TGTGCCAGCAGGAGACAGGGGGCGATGGCAACTAATGAAAAACTGTTTTTT
CASRRQGAMATNEKLFF
>TRBJ2-3|TRBV5-1|.|.|11
TGCGCCAGCAGCTTGGGTGATACGCAGTATTTT
CASSLGDTQYF
>TRBJ2-3|TRBV10-3|once|.|12
TGTGCCACTGAGGATGGCACAGATACGCAGTATTTT
CATEDGTDTQYF
>TRBJ1-3|TRBV5-1|.|.|15
TGCGCCAGCAGCTTGGGGGGGGAAGCTGGAAACACCATATATTTT
CASSLGGEAGNTIYF
>TRBJ2-3|TRBV29-1|.|.|15
TGCAGCGTTGAAGGAGACCGTTCGGGCACAGATACGCAGTATTTT
CSVEGDRSGTDTQYF
>TRBJ1-5|TRBV28|once|TRBD1|12
TGTGCCAGCGGACAGGGTAATCAGCCCCAGCATTTT
CASGQGNQPQHF
>TRBJ2-1|TRBV4-1|.|TRBD2|16
TGCGCCAGCAGCCAAAAAGGACTAGCGGATTACAATGAGCAGTTCTTC
CASSQKGLADYNEQFF
>TRBJ2-7|TRBV19|.|TRBD2|14
TGTGCCAGTAGTAAACGGGAGGGCGCCTACGAGCAGTACTTC
CASSKREGAYEQYF
>TRBJ1-2|TRBV4-1|.|.|16
TGCGCCAGCAGCCAAGTGGGCGGAACCTACGAATATGGCTACACCTTC
CASSQVGGTYEYGYTF
>TRBJ2-3|TRBV10-3|.|TRBD2|15
TGTGCCATCAGCGAGACTAGCGGCATTCCAGATACGCAGTATTTT
CAISETSGIPDTQYF
>TRBJ1-4|TRBV19|many|TRBD1|15
TGTGCCAGTAGGACCCTCCACAGGGGACGTGAAAAACTGTTTTTT
CASRTLHRGREKLFF
>TRBJ2-1|TRBV5-1|once|TRBD2|16
TGCGCCAGCCACTTCGGGAATAGCGGGAGGACAGATGAGCAGTTCTTC
CASHFGNSGRTDEQFF
>TRBJ1-3|TRBV6-1|many|TRBD1|17
TGTGCCAGCAGTGACCAGACAGGGGAAGGACCTGGAAACACCATATATTTT
CASSDQTGEGPGNTIYF
>TRBJ1-2|TRBV28|.|.|13
TGTGCCAGCAGTCGAGGGTCTAACTATGGCTACACCTTC
CASSRGSNYGYTF
>TRBJ2-5|TRBV5-1|.|TRBD1|14
TGCGCCAGCAGCGTCCCCAGGGGGCGAGAGACCCAGTACTTC
CASSVPRGRETQYF
>TRBJ2-7|TRBV5-4|.|.|14
TGTGCCAGCAGCCCCTTAGACTCACCCTACGAGCAGTACTTC
CASSPLDSPYEQYF
>TRBJ2-2|TRBV5-1|.|TRBD1|14
TGCGCCAGCTCGCCCGGGACAGACACCGGGGAGCTGTTTTTT
CASSPGTDTGELFF
>TRBJ1-5|TRBV7-9|once|TRBD1|18
TGTGCCAGCAGCGCGAATGACAGACAGGGATTAATCAGTCAGCCCCAGCATTTT
CASSANDRQGLISQPQHF
>TRBJ1-2|TRBV5-1|once|.|14
TGCGCCAGCAGCTTGCCCTCACTTGTCGATGGCTACACCTTC
CASSLPSLVDGYTF
>TRBJ2-7|TRBV11-3|.|.|13
TGTGCCAGCAGCTCGGGACGGTGGGGCGAGCAGTACTTC
CASSSGRWGEQYF
>TRBJ2-5|TRBV5-1|many|TRBD2|13
TGCGCCAGCTTTGCGGGGGTCCAAGAGACCCAGTACTTC
CASFAGVQETQYF
>TRBJ2-2|TRBV30|.|.|14
TGTGCCTATCTAGTGGGCGGATACACCGGGGAGCTGTTTTTT
CAYLVGGYTGELFF
>TRBJ2-7|TRBV10-3|.|.|14
TGTGCCATCAGTGACTTGGTGAACTCCTACGAGCAGTACTTC
CAISDLVNSYEQYF
>TRBJ2-7|TRBV28|few|.|17
TGTGCCAGCAGTCCTCAGTTTCCGAGGGTTAGATCCTACGAGCAGTACTTC
CASSPQFPRVRSYEQYF
>TRBJ1-1|TRBV10-3|.|.|13
TGTGCCATCCAGGGGCCAATGAACACTGAAGCTTTCTTT
CAIQGPMNTEAFF
>TRBJ2-3|TRBV25-1|.|TRBD2|17
TGTGCCAGCAGTGAATGGACGGGACTAGGGTTCACAGATACGCAGTATTTT
CASSEWTGLGFTDTQYF
>TRBJ2-1|TRBV28|.|TRBD2|17
TGTGCCAGCAAGGCCGCTAGCGGGGGAGGTTCCTACAATGAGCAGTTCTTC
CASKAASGGGSYNEQFF
>TRBJ2-2|TRBV18|.|.|13
TGTGCCAGCTCATGGATAGGCACCGGGGAGCTGTTTTTT
CASSWIGTGELFF
>TRBJ1-5|TRBV28|.|.|13
TGTGCCAGCAGTTTACACAGGAATCAGCCCCAGCATTTT
CASSLHRNQPQHF
>TRBJ2-3|TRBV25-1|.|.|15
TGTGCCAGTACTCCCAGGGTCGTACTAACAGATACGCAGTATTTT
CASTPRVVLTDTQYF
>TRBJ1-5|TRBV19|.|.|15
TGTGCCAGTAGTATCACCGGGGCCCTCAATCAGCCCCAGCATTTT
CASSITGALNQPQHF
>TRBJ2-2|TRBV5-1|once|TRBD2|12
TGCGCCAGTAGCGGGAGCACCGGGGAGCTGTTTTTT
CASSGSTGELFF
>TRBJ1-5|TRBV6-1|once|TRBD1|14
TGTGCCAGCTCCGGACAGGGAGGGCAACAGCCCCAGCATTTT
CASSGQGGQQPQHF
>TRBJ2-3|TRBV30|.|TRBD2|17
TGTGCCTGGAGTGTAAGGGCTTTCCCCCGACTAGCAACCTCTGCGTATTTT
CAWSVRAFPRLATSAYF
>TRBJ2-5|TRBV19|.|TRBD1|17
TGTGCCAGTAGTACCCCAGGGGACAGGGCGGGCCCCAGGGCCCAGTACTTC
CASSTPGDRAGPRAQYF
>TRBJ2-1|TRBV19|.|TRBD2|15
TGTGCCAGTAGTTCGAGCGGGAGGGCGGGTCATGAGCAGTTCTTC
CASSSSGRAGHEQFF